One sample yielded the 27 T cell receptor beta chains listed below, sequenced in a study of radiation and T cells in renal cell carcinoma. Assay: immunoSEQ multiplex PCR; the TCRdb copy retains only in-frame clones and omits some. Seen here are 140,000 or so clones, 86% observed once, and the top ten hold 15% to 20%. The time point is: blood 4 weeks post-SBRT, at nephrectomy. Regarding treatment: 15 Gy SBRT to primary tumor, nephrectomy 4 weeks later. Sequencing used blood, obtained from a patient whose treatment included radiotherapy and nephrectomy. The receptors stem from a woman aged 45-60 years with renal cell carcinoma.

CDR3 nucleotides: TGTGCCAGCAGCCCGGCGGCGGGAGGCCGGATCGGGGAGCTGTTTTTT. It codes for CASSPAAGGRIGELFF. The chain carries TRBV28 and TRBJ2-2; TRBD2 aligns across 8 bases. V lost 6 bases to trimming and J lost 7 bases; unmatched junction nucleotides: 13. Germline loops: CDR1 MDHEN, CDR2 SYDVKM. The CDR3 sequence is 16 residues long.

This clone was found once. This chain uses TRBV7-2 with TRBJ1-6; D remains unclear. In germline, CDR1 is SGHTA, CDR2 FQGNSA. CDR3 size: 12 residues. V was shortened by 6 bases and J by 8 bases, with 8 bases between the two germline ends. Here the CDR3 DNA reads TGTGCCAGCAGTCCCCAGGATTCACCCCTCCACTTT. Translating it yields CASSPQDSPLHF. Supplemented by reference TRBV7-2 and TRBJ1-6, the full variable domain reads GAGVSQSPSNKVTEKGKDVELRCDPISGHTALYWYRQSLGQGLEFLIYFQGNSAPDKSGLPSDRFSAERTGGSVSTLTIQRTQQEDSAVYLCASSPQDSPLHFGNGTRLTVT.

The chain is built from TRBV4-3 and TRBJ2-1; 7 positions match TRBD2. The germline V gene encodes CDR1 LGHNA and CDR2 YSLEER. The CDR3 runs to 16 residues. The trim removed 0 bases at V and 3 bases at J, leaving 5 bases unmatched. CDR3 nucleotide sequence: TGCGCCAGCAGCCAAGATTGGGGGGGGTACTACAATGAGCAGTTCTTC. This translates into CASSQDWGGYYNEQFF.

As concerns this clone: Other DNA sequences in this sample translate to the same CDR3. The chain joins TRBV7-2 to TRBJ1-2; D is ambiguous. The CDR3 is made up of 13 amino acids. Germline V CDR1 and CDR2: SGHTA, FQGNSA. Trimming removed 5 bases at V and 0 bases at J, with 7 bases between. The DNA for the CDR3 is TGTGCCAGCAGCCTCGGCCCTAACTATGGCTACACCTTC. This gives the protein CASSLGPNYGYTF.

The chain uses TRBV4-3 and TRBJ2-1; 11 bases match TRBD2. This CDR3 spans 16 amino acids. Germline CDR1 reads LGHNA; CDR2 reads YSLEER. V gave up 0 bases and J gave up 2 bases; unmatched junction bases: 0. CDR3 residues: CASSQDSGGAYNEQFF. The CDR3 nucleotides read TGCGCCAGCAGCCAAGATAGCGGGGGGGCCTACAATGAGCAGTTCTTC.

In DNA, the CDR3 is TGTGCCAGCACCCTAGTTAGCACAGATACGCAGTATTTT. This translates into CASTLVSTDTQYF. The V and J genes are TRBV6-6 and TRBJ2-3, with D uncertain. Deletions cut 7 bases from V and 0 bases from J, with 8 bases between. Per the germline V gene, CDR1 is MNHNY and CDR2 is SVGAGI (reference sequence). This CDR3 is built from 13 residues.

The rearrangement joins TRBV10-3 to TRBJ2-7; D ambiguous. CDR1 is ENHRY and CDR2 is SYGVKD in the germline V gene. V was shortened by 3 bases and J by 4 bases, with 4 bases between the two germline ends. The CDR3 consists of 11 residues. This CDR3 reads CAISEGYEQYF. The CDR3 DNA sequence: TGTGCCATCAGTGAAGGGTACGAGCAGTACTTC.

The chain has TRBV28 and TRBJ2-2; D is ambiguous. Trimming took off 7 bases at V and 4 bases at J, with 10 bases between the two ends. Germline CDR1 is MDHEN and CDR2 is SYDVKM. The length of the CDR3 is 13 residues. The DNA for the CDR3 is TGTGCCAGCACCCTCTCTCCCACCGGGGAGCTGTTTTTT. Translating gives CASTLSPTGELFF.

The chain links TRBV10-3 to TRBJ1-2; no definite D call. CDR3 size: 15 residues. V was clipped by 3 bases and J by 8 bases, with 19 bases between them. Germline CDR1 reads ENHRY; CDR2 reads SYGVKD. The CDR3 spells CAISESGGFTGGYTF. CDR3 DNA: TGTGCCATCAGTGAATCAGGAGGGTTTACCGGCGGCTACACCTTC.

V usage is TRBV2 and J usage is TRBJ1-2; D may be TRBD1 (5 bases). The CDR3 has 14 residues. From germline, CDR1 is SNHLY and CDR2 FYNNEI. V dropped 3 bases and J dropped 4 bases, with 12 bases sitting between them. The CDR3 loop is CASSEAQEAYGYTF. The CDR3 DNA follows: TGTGCCAGCAGTGAGGCACAGGAAGCCTATGGCTACACCTTC.

The V gene is TRBV5-4, the J gene TRBJ1-2, with 8 bases identical to TRBD1. Trimming took 0 bases from V and 2 from J; bases not matched to a gene: 6. The CDR3 is 16 amino acids. Germline V gives CDR1 SGHNT, CDR2 YYREEE (reference sequence). The CDR3 nucleotides read TGTGCCAGCAGCTTGGGGCGGACAGGGACGAACTATGGCTACACCTTC. This encodes CASSLGRTGTNYGYTF. Full variable domain (outside the CDR3, taken from reference TRBV5-4 and TRBJ1-2): ETGVTQSPTHLIKTRGQQVTLRCSSQSGHNTVSWYQQALGQGPQFIFQYYREEENGRGNFPPRFSGLQFPNYSSELNVNALELDDSALYLCASSLGRTGTNYGYTFGSGTRLTVV.

The rearrangement links TRBV25-1 to TRBJ2-7; unclear D gene. CDR1 is MGHDK, CDR2 SYGVNS, per germline. The CDR3 extends over 12 amino acids. V was shortened by 5 bases and J by 4 bases, with 9 bases between the two germline ends. CDR3 in DNA: TGTGCCAGCAGTCAAATCGGTTACGAGCAGTACTTC. This encodes CASSQIGYEQYF.

This clone was seen just once. The chain recombines TRBV5-4 with TRBJ2-7, with TRBD2 matching 12 bases. CDR3 length: 15 amino acids. Germline lookup yields CDR1 SGHNT and CDR2 YYREEE (reference sequence). With 4 bases clipped from V and 1 base from J, the junction kept 3 bases outside the gene matches. The CDR3 nucleotides read TGTGCCAGCAGCCTAGCGGGAGGGAGATCCTACGAGCAGTACTTC. It translates to CASSLAGGRSYEQYF.

V usage is TRBV7-9 and J usage is TRBJ1-5; TRBD1 might be the D (6 bases). From germline, CDR1 is SEHNR and CDR2 FQNEAQ (reference sequence). This CDR3 is 14 amino acids long. With 7 bases removed from V and 5 bases from J, the gap between germline ends came to 15 bases. The CDR3: CASTSVTGDQPQHF. CDR3 DNA: TGTGCCAGCACCTCCGTGACAGGAGATCAGCCCCAGCATTTT.

The chain links TRBV2 to TRBJ1-3; a weak D match, TRBD1 (6 bases). The germline gives CDR1 SNHLY, CDR2 FYNNEI. The ends were cut back, 6 bases at V and 0 bases at J, with 12 bases in the middle. The CDR3 is 15 amino acids. The CDR3 protein is CASSGDRPSGNTIYF. CDR3 bases: TGTGCCAGCAGCGGAGACAGGCCCTCTGGAAACACCATATATTTT.

The CDR3 nucleotides read TGCGCCAGCAGCCAAGAAAGGCTTAGCGAGCAGTACTTC. Translation: CASSQERLSEQYF. This chain uses TRBV4-3 with TRBJ2-7; D is ambiguous. The CDR3 loop spans 13 amino acids. CDR1 is LGHNA and CDR2 is YSLEER in the germline V gene. V was trimmed by 0 bases and J by 6 bases, leaving 9 bases between them.

The chain couples TRBV6-1 to TRBJ2-1; D is undetermined. This CDR3 contains 15 residues. The V end was cut by 4 bases, the J end by 0 bases, with 10 bases between. In germline, CDR1 is MNHNS, CDR2 SASEGT. CDR3 sequence: CASSGTGYSYNEQFF. The CDR3, as DNA: TGTGCCAGCAGTGGTACTGGTTACTCCTACAATGAGCAGTTCTTC.

The J gene is TRBJ2-7, the V gene TRBV5-6; weak D call: TRBD2 (6 bases). Germline CDR1 and CDR2: SGHDT and YYEEEE. This CDR3 region has 15 residues. The V and J ends lost 5 bases and 4 bases respectively, with 19 bases between them. The CDR3 is CASSLIRDLGYEQYF. CDR3 DNA sequence: TGTGCCAGCAGTTTGATCCGGGACTTAGGATACGAGCAGTACTTC.

This rearrangement joins TRBV6-6 to TRBJ1-5; TRBD1 might be the D (6 bases). Deletions cut 10 bases from V and 5 bases from J, with 12 bases between. Germline values: CDR1 MNHNY, CDR2 SVGAGI (reference sequence). The CDR3 has 12 residues. The CDR3 nucleotides read TGTGCCACCAGCAGGGGCGATCAGCCCCAGCATTTT. It translates to CATSRGDQPQHF.

The chain couples TRBV18 to TRBJ2-3; 7 positions agree with TRBD2. Germline V lookup: CDR1 KGHSH, CDR2 LQKENI. J lost 2 bases, V lost 0 bases, and 5 bases had no gene match. The CDR3 totals 16 residues. The CDR3: CASSPPSSGATDTQYF. The CDR3 DNA reads TGTGCCAGCTCACCACCTTCTAGCGGTGCCACAGATACGCAGTATTTT.

This chain uses TRBV5-1 with TRBJ2-2; 8 bases line up with TRBD1. V dropped 2 bases and J dropped 1; count of bases not matched to a gene: 7. The CDR3 sequence is 17 residues long. Germline loops: CDR1 SGHRS, CDR2 YFSETQ. The CDR3 here is CASSLLIQGGNTGELFF. CDR3 coding DNA: TGCGCCAGCAGCTTACTTATACAGGGGGGGAACACCGGGGAGCTGTTTTTT.

V gene TRBV6-5 combines with J gene TRBJ2-2; TRBD1 aligns across 8 bases. The CDR3 totals 16 residues. Germline CDR1 MNHEY, CDR2 SVGAGI. Germline trimming cut 2 bases from V and 6 bases from J; bases unmatched to any gene: 8. CDR3 sequence reads: CASSYGRDRQPGELFF. CDR3 nucleotide sequence: TGTGCCAGCAGTTACGGTCGGGACAGGCAACCCGGGGAGCTGTTTTTT.

J is TRBJ1-4 and V is TRBV4-3; no firm D call. CDR1 LGHNA and CDR2 YSLEER come from the germline V gene. The V and J ends lost 0 bases and 4 bases respectively, with 9 bases between them. There are 15 residues in the CDR3. The chain's CDR3 is CASSQESGINEKLFF. The CDR3 nucleotides read TGCGCCAGCAGCCAAGAGTCCGGGATTAATGAAAAACTGTTTTTT.

The rearrangement uses TRBV2 and TRBJ1-2; D not certain. The CDR3 spans 12 residues. The V gene lost 8 bases and the J gene lost 4 bases, with 11 bases spanning the gap. Germline CDR1 reads SNHLY; CDR2 reads FYNNEI. The CDR3 reads CASEGTPYGYTF. The CDR3 nucleotides are TGTGCCAGCGAAGGCACTCCCTATGGCTACACCTTC.

This clone was recorded only once. V is TRBV2 and J is TRBJ1-3; 9 bases fit TRBD1. Germline CDR1 and CDR2: SNHLY and FYNNEI. The CDR3 totals 14 residues. Trimming took 6 bases from V and 8 from J; bases not matched to a gene: 8. CDR3 residues: CASRHRDRVDTIYF. The CDR3, as DNA: TGTGCCAGCAGGCACCGGGACAGGGTAGACACCATATATTTT.

The chain employs TRBV5-6 and TRBJ2-3, with TRBD2 matching over 12 bases. Trimming removed 4 bases from V and 6 bases from J; junction bases left unmatched: 6. CDR3 length: 15 residues. Germline V gives CDR1 SGHDT, CDR2 YYEEEE. CDR3 residues: CASSPLAGGSDTQYF. CDR3 sequence (DNA): TGTGCCAGCAGCCCTCTAGCGGGAGGGTCCGATACGCAGTATTTT.

This chain connects TRBV5-1 to TRBJ1-4; tentatively, D is TRBD1 (5 bases). Per the germline V gene, CDR1 is SGHRS and CDR2 is YFSETQ. V shed 5 bases and J shed 7 bases, with 12 bases lying between them. CDR3 length: 13 residues. Here the CDR3 reads CASSKQGREKLFF. CDR3 coding DNA: TGCGCCAGCAGTAAGCAGGGTCGTGAAAAACTGTTTTTT. The full variable domain, with the rest looked up from reference TRBV5-1 and TRBJ1-4, is KAGVTQTPRYLIKTRGQQVTLSCSPISGHRSVSWYQQTPGQGLQFLFEYFSETQRNKGNFPGRFSGRQFSNSRSEMNVSTLELGDSALYLCASSKQGREKLFFGSGTQLSVL.